A selection of T cell receptor beta chains follows, all from one sample in a study of radiation and T cells in renal cell carcinoma. Here immunoSEQ multiplex PCR was the method, and the copy in TCRdb shows in-frame clones only, minus some. The table lists some 16,000 clones, roughly 50% of them singletons. The sample was tumor tissue, taken from a patient whose treatment included radiotherapy and nephrectomy. Receptors originate from a woman in her sixties or seventies with renal cell carcinoma. The CDR3 runs from the conserved cysteine through the conserved F or W.

v_call cdr3_aa
TRBV29-1 CSVEETGGNTEAFF
TRBV7-2 CASSRTGDYGYTF
TRBV5-1 CASSLGLGGGNTIYF
TRBV29-1 CSVEGWQRGGELFF
TRBV5-6 CASSFGQGATETQYF
TRBV6-1 CASSGTPWGYEQYF
TRBV2 CASTPRGVLPNEQFF
TRBV7-7 CASSLDLGRETQYF
TRBV7-2 CASSLGTAAYNSPLHF
TRBV19 CASGFNQPQHF
TRBV6-5 CASIPDRGVNYGYTF
TRBV6-1 CASTQTQTNTEAFF
TRBV5-1 CASSLGGLAGEQYF
TRBV5-4 CASSLQGRQINYGYTF
TRBV30 CAWSVGGFQPQHF